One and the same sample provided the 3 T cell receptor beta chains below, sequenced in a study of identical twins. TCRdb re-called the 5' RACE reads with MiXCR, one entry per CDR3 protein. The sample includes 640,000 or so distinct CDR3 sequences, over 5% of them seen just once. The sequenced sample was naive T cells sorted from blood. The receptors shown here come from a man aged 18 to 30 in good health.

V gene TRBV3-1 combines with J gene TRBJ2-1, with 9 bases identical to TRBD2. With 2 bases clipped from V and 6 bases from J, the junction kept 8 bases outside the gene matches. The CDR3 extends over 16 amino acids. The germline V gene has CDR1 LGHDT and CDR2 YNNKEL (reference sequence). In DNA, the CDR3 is TGTGCCAGCAGCCAAAGGGGGGGGACTAGCTCCAATGAGCAGTTCTTC. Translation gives CASSQRGGTSSNEQFF.

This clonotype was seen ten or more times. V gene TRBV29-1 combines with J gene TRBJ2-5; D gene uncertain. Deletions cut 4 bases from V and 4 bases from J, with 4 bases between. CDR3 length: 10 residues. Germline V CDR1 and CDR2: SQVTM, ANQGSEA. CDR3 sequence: CSVVRETQYF. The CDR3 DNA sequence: TGCAGCGTTGTTAGAGAGACCCAGTACTTC.

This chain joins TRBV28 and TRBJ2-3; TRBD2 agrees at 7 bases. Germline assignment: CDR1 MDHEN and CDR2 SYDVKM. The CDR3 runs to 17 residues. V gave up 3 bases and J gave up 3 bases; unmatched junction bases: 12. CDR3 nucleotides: TGTGCCAGCAGTTTCTCCGTCCTAGCGGTCTCGACAGATACGCAGTATTTT. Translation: CASSFSVLAVSTDTQYF.